Following are 32 T cell receptor beta chains from one sample sequenced in a study of human T cells and chemical hapten exposure. The time point here: pre-sensitization, week 0. Treatment here: therapeutic diphenylcyclopropenone sensitization with weekly scalp DPC. TCRdb itself ran the RACE reads through MiXCR, one entry per CDR3 protein. The sample consists of over 300,000 distinct CDR3 sequences, roughly 4.6% of them appearing once. The starting material was whole blood, obtained in connection with sensitization to the hapten diphenylcyclopropenone (DPC). These receptor sequences come from a woman aged 45-59 years with alopecia areata. Some clones in this sample may be carry-over from other donors' samples.

This rearrangement joins TRBV12-3 or TRBV12-4 to TRBJ1-1, with D possibly being TRBD1 (5 bases). V was shortened by 6 bases and J by 5 bases, with 16 bases between the two germline ends. This CDR3 is 14 amino acids long. The CDR3 reads CASRTSPGGTEAFF. In DNA form, the CDR3 reads TGTGCCAGCAGGACATCCCCCGGGGGGACTGAAGCTTTCTTT.

This clonotype was detected many times. CDR3: CASVGTQGYEQYF. The CDR3 DNA reads TGCGCCAGCGTCGGAACTCAGGGGTACGAGCAGTACTTC. The chain employs TRBV5-1 and TRBJ2-7; tentatively, D is TRBD1 (6 bases). The germline V gene encodes CDR1 SGHRS and CDR2 YFSETQ. V was pared by 7 bases and J by 4 bases, with 15 bases between. The CDR3 covers 13 residues.

This clonotype has a handful of counts. The chain carries TRBV13 and TRBJ2-1, with D maybe TRBD2 (6 bases). Germline V gives CDR1 PRHDT, CDR2 FYEKMQ (reference sequence). This CDR3 is built from 13 residues. Trimming took 10 bases from V and 9 from J, leaving 19 bases between them. In DNA form, the CDR3 reads TGTGCCACCAAGGAGGTAGCGGACGGTGAGCAGTTCTTC. Its protein product is CATKEVADGEQFF. The variable domain in full, with the rest retrieved from reference TRBV13 and TRBJ2-1, is AAGVIQSPRHLIKEKRETATLKCYPIPRHDTVYWYQQGPGQDPQFLISFYEKMQSDKGSIPDRFSAQQFSDYHSELNMSSLELGDSALYFCATKEVADGEQFFGPGTRLTVL.

This clonotype showed up just a few times. The chain links TRBV2 to TRBJ2-5, with 10 bases aligning to TRBD2. The V gene's germline CDR1 is SNHLY and CDR2 FYNNEI. J lost 4 bases, V lost 4 bases, and 0 bases had no gene match. The CDR3 has 13 residues. Written as DNA, the CDR3 is TGTGCCAGCAGTGGACTAGCGGGAGAGACCCAGTACTTC. It is translated as CASSGLAGETQYF.

As to this clonotype: Given a much more abundant clone one base away, this may be a read error. V is TRBV6-1 and J is TRBJ1-5, with D perhaps TRBD1 (5 bases). The CDR3 has 14 residues. In germline, CDR1 is MNHNS, CDR2 SASEGT. The V end was cut by 6 bases, the J end by 5 bases, with 14 bases between. The CDR3 nucleotides read TGTGCCAGCAGCACTACACGGGGCGATCAGCCCCAGCATTTT. Its protein is CASSTTRGDQPQHF.

This clonotype was picked up many times. The junction and the germline gene differ at one end; a read error may be behind it. This chain connects TRBV27 to TRBJ1-6, with no clear D. The CDR3 has 13 residues. Per the germline V gene, CDR1 is MNHEY and CDR2 is SMNVEV (reference sequence). CDR3 in DNA: TGTGCCAGCAGTTGGGAAGGGAATTCGCCCCTCCACTTT. This translates into CASSWEGNSPLHF.

The chain has TRBV5-1 and TRBJ1-4; D gene uncertain. The CDR3 is 13 amino acids. Germline lookup yields CDR1 SGHRS and CDR2 YFSETQ. The V end was cut by 7 bases, the J end by 8 bases, with 15 bases between. The chain's CDR3 is CASQRAGTEKLFF. The CDR3, as DNA: TGCGCCAGCCAGAGGGCAGGAACCGAAAAACTGTTTTTT.

In its sample, this clonotype was seen many times. This chain connects TRBV6-5 to TRBJ2-3; 7 bases align to TRBD2. The CDR3 loop spans 13 amino acids. The germline V gene has CDR1 MNHEY and CDR2 SVGAGI. Trimming cost V 6 bases and J 4 bases; bases outside gene matches: 4. In nucleotides, the CDR3 is TGTGCCAGCAGCCGGACTAGGGCAGATACGCAGTATTTT. Encoded protein: CASSRTRADTQYF.

This clonotype was picked up a small number of times. CDR3 bases: TGTGCCAGCAGTTTACCCCAGGGGGCGGCTAGCGAGCAGTACTTC. Amino acids: CASSLPQGAASEQYF. The chain joins TRBV28 to TRBJ2-7, with TRBD1 identical over 8 bases. Trimming removed 2 bases from V and 6 bases from J; junction bases left unmatched: 9. This CDR3 has 15 residues. Germline assignment: CDR1 MDHEN and CDR2 SYDVKM.

Many counts were recorded for this clonotype. The chain links TRBV4-1 to TRBJ2-5; the D gene is possibly TRBD2 (6 bases). Germline V CDR1 and CDR2: MGHRA, YSYEKL. The length of the CDR3 is 14 residues. The V and J ends lost 2 bases and 4 bases respectively, with 11 bases between them. Here the CDR3 reads CASSQWGVAETQYF. In DNA, the CDR3 is TGCGCCAGCAGCCAATGGGGGGTCGCAGAGACCCAGTACTTC.

This clonotype occurred many times. V usage is TRBV6-5 and J usage is TRBJ2-7; TRBD1 matches 7 bases. The V and J ends lost 6 bases and 0 bases, in that order; junction bases with no gene match: 11. CDR3 length: 16 residues. Germline assignment: CDR1 MNHEY and CDR2 SVGAGI. CDR3 sequence reads: CASSFDRVRNSYEQYF. The CDR3 nucleotides are TGTGCCAGCAGCTTCGACAGGGTTCGGAACTCCTACGAGCAGTACTTC.

This clonotype was seen many times. V and J are TRBV20-1 and TRBJ2-3; the D gene is possibly TRBD2 (7 bases). The CDR3 runs 16 residues. Per the germline V gene, CDR1 is DFQATT and CDR2 is SNEGSKA (reference sequence). The V gene lost 0 bases and the J gene lost 0 bases, with 13 bases spanning the gap. CDR3 bases: TGCAGTGCTAGAGATCGGGCGGGGGCTAGCACAGATACGCAGTATTTT. Translation: CSARDRAGASTDTQYF.

V and J are TRBV9 and TRBJ1-3; weak D call: TRBD1 (6 bases). V was clipped by 5 bases and J by 2 bases, with 14 bases between them. CDR1 is SGDLS and CDR2 is YYNGEE in the germline V gene. The CDR3 loop spans 15 amino acids. CDR3 residues: CASSVLGGPGNTIYF. In DNA, the CDR3 is TGTGCCAGCAGTGTTCTGGGGGGGCCTGGAAACACCATATATTTT.

The chain carries TRBV6-9 and TRBJ2-5; either TRBD1 or TRBD2 may fit D (6 bases each). The germline CDR1 and CDR2 sequences are MNHGY and SVAAGI. The CDR3 is made up of 18 amino acids. V was pared by 1 base and J by 0 bases, with 18 bases between. The CDR3 here is CASSYYPGEDSHQETQYF. The CDR3 region has the DNA TGTGCCAGCAGTTATTATCCGGGGGAGGACAGTCACCAAGAGACCCAGTACTTC.

This clonotype was counted a few times. This chain joins TRBV5-1 and TRBJ1-1; 7 bases fit TRBD1. Germline V CDR1 and CDR2: SGHRS, YFSETQ. Trimming at V came to 1 base and at J to 6 bases, leaving 6 bases not matched to a gene. CDR3 size: 14 residues. The chain's CDR3 is CASSLSQGVPEAFF. The CDR3 nucleotides read TGCGCCAGCAGCTTGAGTCAGGGGGTCCCTGAAGCTTTCTTT.

The sample holds many counts of this clonotype. CDR3 protein: CSGIYRSSYNEQFF. The CDR3 DNA reads TGCAGCGGGATTTACCGAAGCTCCTACAATGAGCAGTTCTTC. The gene calls are TRBV29-1 and TRBJ2-1; D gene ambiguous. V gave up 7 bases and J gave up 0 bases, with 13 bases separating them. The germline V gene has CDR1 SQVTM and CDR2 ANQGSEA. The CDR3 loop spans 14 amino acids.

This clonotype has ten or more counts. CDR3 sequence: CASRAGTGKPKLAKNIQYF. CDR3 DNA sequence: TGTGCCAGCAGGGCCGGGACAGGGAAGCCAAAGCTCGCCAAAAACATTCAGTACTTC. The J gene is TRBJ2-4, the V gene TRBV12-3 or TRBV12-4; 9 bases align to TRBD1. V was pared by 6 bases and J by 1 base, with 16 bases of the junction left unmatched. The CDR3 runs 19 residues.

This clonotype has more than one count but fewer than ten. V is TRBV15 and J is TRBJ2-3; 8 bases match TRBD2. The germline CDR1 and CDR2 sequences are LNHNV and YYDKDF (reference sequence). J gave up 3 bases and V 11 bases, and 4 bases lay outside the gene matches. The CDR3 covers 12 residues. The CDR3 is CAAGGRTDTQYF. In nucleotides, the CDR3 is TGTGCCGCGGGAGGTAGAACAGATACGCAGTATTTT.

This clonotype has only a few counts. This chain joins TRBV5-6 and TRBJ1-2, with D possibly being TRBD1 (6 bases). CDR3 size: 14 residues. The germline gives CDR1 SGHDT, CDR2 YYEEEE. Trimming stripped 1 base from V and 4 bases from J, with 11 bases between. CDR3 in amino acids: CASSLYAGVYGYTF. In nucleotides, the CDR3 is TGTGCCAGCAGCTTGTATGCAGGGGTCTATGGCTACACCTTC.

At least ten counts were recorded for this clonotype. This chain links TRBV20-1 with TRBJ2-1; 13 bases line up with TRBD2. CDR3 length: 14 residues. The J segment lost 6 bases and the V segment lost 2 bases, leaving 1 base of the junction unmatched. Germline CDR1 DFQATT, CDR2 SNEGSKA (reference sequence). The CDR3 region has the DNA TGCAGTGCTAGAACTAGCGGGGGGGTCAATGAGCAGTTCTTC. Its translation: CSARTSGGVNEQFF.

This clonotype occurred many times. This chain joins TRBV5-1 and TRBJ2-7; unclear D gene. The CDR3 has 16 amino acids. V gave up 0 bases and J gave up 0 bases, with 13 bases separating them. Germline V gene data show CDR1 as SGHRS and CDR2 as YFSETQ. The CDR3 nucleotides read TGCGCCAGCAGCTTGGATATTCCCGTTAGCTCCTACGAGCAGTACTTC. This encodes CASSLDIPVSSYEQYF.

This clonotype has a count of ten or more. The chain employs TRBV4-1 and TRBJ2-3; maybe TRBD2 (6 bases). CDR3 length: 13 amino acids. Germline V gene data show CDR1 as MGHRA and CDR2 as YSYEKL. V lost 4 bases, J lost 6 bases, and 11 bases lay in between. This CDR3 reads CASSPWTMDTQYF. Here the CDR3 DNA reads TGCGCCAGCAGCCCCTGGACTATGGATACGCAGTATTTT.

This clonotype was observed many times. The rearrangement joins TRBV28 to TRBJ2-3; 12 positions agree with TRBD2. This CDR3 contains 18 residues. With 6 bases clipped from V and 2 bases from J, the junction kept 12 bases outside the gene matches. The germline gives CDR1 MDHEN, CDR2 SYDVKM. The DNA of the CDR3 is TGTGCCAGCAGGTGGACTAGCGGGACAGGGTGGCCCACAGATACGCAGTATTTT. As protein: CASRWTSGTGWPTDTQYF.

This clonotype occurred many times. This sequence joins TRBV4-1 and TRBJ1-2, with TRBD1 matching 7 bases. There are 16 residues in the CDR3. From germline, CDR1 is MGHRA and CDR2 YSYEKL. Trimming at V came to 3 bases and at J to 2 bases, leaving 9 bases not matched to a gene. This CDR3 reads CASSQSNRGVNYGYTF. For the CDR3, the DNA is TGCGCCAGCAGCCAGTCCAACAGGGGCGTCAACTATGGCTACACCTTC.

There are many counts of this clonotype. The chain uses TRBV7-6 and TRBJ2-3; 11 bases fit TRBD1. The germline V gene has CDR1 SGHVS and CDR2 FNYEAQ. This CDR3 contains 16 residues. J lost 5 bases, V lost 2 bases, and 6 bases had no gene match. The CDR3 nucleotides are TGTGCCAGCAGCTTAAGTGGACAGGGGGCGGAAGATACGCAGTATTTT. Protein product: CASSLSGQGAEDTQYF.

This clonotype showed up just a few times. J is TRBJ2-3 and V is TRBV20-1; 7 positions match TRBD2. Germline V gene data show CDR1 as DFQATT and CDR2 as SNEGSKA (reference sequence). V was pared by 8 bases and J by 4 bases, with 12 bases of the junction left unmatched. This CDR3 contains 14 residues. The DNA for the CDR3 is TGCAGTCCCTGGACTCCGGGAGGAGCAGATACGCAGTATTTT. Translating it yields CSPWTPGGADTQYF.

The chain couples TRBV3-1 to TRBJ2-5; a possible D gene is TRBD1 (5 bases). Germline V lookup: CDR1 LGHDT, CDR2 YNNKEL (reference sequence). The CDR3 is made up of 15 amino acids. The ends were cut back, 0 bases at V and 0 bases at J, with 8 bases in the middle. The DNA for the CDR3 is TGTGCCAGCAGCCAAGATAACAGGAACCAAGAGACCCAGTACTTC. Translation: CASSQDNRNQETQYF.

The CDR3 region is CASSLQVYEQFF. CDR3 DNA: TGTGCCAGCAGTTTACAGGTTTATGAGCAGTTCTTC. The rearrangement uses TRBV28 and TRBJ2-1; no reliable D call. There are 12 residues in the CDR3. CDR1 is MDHEN and CDR2 is SYDVKM in the germline V gene. Trimming cost V 2 bases and J 8 bases, with 7 bases left between them.

The V call is TRBV7-2, the J call TRBJ1-2; 8 bases are a match to TRBD1. With V trimmed by 5 bases and J by 5 bases, 10 bases remained unmatched. This CDR3 has 15 residues. The V gene's germline CDR1 is SGHTA and CDR2 FQGNSA. The CDR3 reads CASSPGQAPGYGYTF. In DNA form, the CDR3 reads TGTGCCAGCAGCCCGGGACAGGCCCCCGGGTATGGCTACACCTTC.

This clonotype was seen repeatedly, ten times or more. The chain recombines TRBV29-1 with TRBJ2-3; 10 bases match TRBD1. J gave up 4 bases and V 6 bases, and 4 bases lay outside the gene matches. The CDR3 length is 13 residues. Germline V CDR1 and CDR2: SQVTM, ANQGSEA. Here the CDR3 reads CSVPGQGSDTQYF. The CDR3 DNA is TGCAGCGTCCCGGGACAGGGGTCAGATACGCAGTATTTT.

The chain joins TRBV20-1 to TRBJ1-5; tentatively, D is TRBD1 (6 bases). V lost 4 bases and J 5 bases, leaving 15 bases between the germline ends. Germline V gene sequence: CDR1 DFQATT, CDR2 SNEGSKA (reference sequence). CDR3 size: 14 residues. The CDR3 DNA reads as TGCAGTGCTAAAATACAGGGACGGGATCAGCCCCAGCATTTT. Protein sequence: CSAKIQGRDQPQHF.

The chain uses TRBV2 and TRBJ2-3, with TRBD1 identical over 7 bases. Trimming at V came to 8 bases and at J to 3 bases, leaving 11 bases not matched to a gene. Germline CDR1 and CDR2: SNHLY and FYNNEI. The CDR3 length is 15 residues. As DNA, the CDR3 is TGTGCCAGCGGACAGGACTCTTTAGCAACAGATACGCAGTATTTT. Translating it yields CASGQDSLATDTQYF.